Included here is one T cell receptor beta chain sequence, with context. Its specificity is unknown. Germline CDR1 is LNHNV and CDR2 is YYDKDF (reference sequence). The germline V and J ends were trimmed by 1 base and 1 base, with 5 bases remaining between them. The CDR3 contains 15 residues. The sample comes from a study of cytomegalovirus exposure and HLA in healthy donors. Whole-study findings and limits: Most subjects had HLA-A and HLA-B alleles reportedly predicted accurately by TCR beta sequences. CMV serostatus alone was available as immune exposure information. TCR beta chains numbering more than 150 were designated cytomegalovirus-associated.

The primer mix had 60 Vbeta and 13 Jbeta primers. Clones were read by immunoSEQ multiplex PCR, and TCRdb kept only the in-frame ones, dropping some. The sample has about 88,000 clones; about 90% are singletons. The chain employs TRBV15 and TRBJ2-6, with unresolved D. The sequencing sample was made of PBMCs. The sequence came from a man in his late teens or twenties in good health and CMV-seronegative. For the CDR3, the DNA is TGTGCCACCAGCAGAGGAGGATCTGGGGCCAACGTCCTGACTTTC. Amino acids: CATSRGGSGANVLTF.